This T cell receptor (beta chain) was captured in a study of a mutant IDH1 vaccine in newly diagnosed glioma. For this clone: Its target is unknown.

The time point is: week 35, safety follow-up. The investigators gave 300 ug of mutant IDH1 20-mer peptide in each vaccine dose, together with topical imiquimod. Only in-frame clones appear in the TCRdb table, and some are missing; sequencing was by immunoSEQ multiplex PCR. This sample yields roughly 52,000 clones, of which around 78% are seen a single time; 9% to 15% belongs to the top ten. Trimming removed 4 bases at V and 4 bases at J, with 10 bases between. This CDR3 is built from 14 residues. CDR1 is SGHAT, CDR2 FQNNGV, per germline. This sequence joins TRBV11-2 and TRBJ2-2; maybe TRBD2 (6 bases). The starting material was PBMCs, obtained from a glioma patient whose treatment included an IDH1 peptide vaccine. This TCR derives from a man aged 40-49 years with glioma. Here the CDR3 reads CASSSLRGTGELFF. CDR3 bases: TGTGCCAGCAGCTCACTGCGGGGCACCGGGGAGCTGTTTTTT.